Listed below are T cell receptor beta chains from one sample, sequenced in a study of response to subunit inactivated influenza vaccine. MiXCR, run by TCRdb on the RT-PCR reads, gives a single entry per CDR3 protein. The sample gives roughly 620,000 distinct CDR3 sequences, about 11% of which show up once; approximately 11% is in the top ten. Another study also made use of these data, one on T cells expressing NK-cell markers.

Specimen: PBMCs from blood, collected on the day of vaccination. Source of these receptors: a man aged 45-60 years who received an inactivated influenza vaccine. Both conserved end residues are part of each CDR3. A D gene is named only where the DNA matches it firmly. Clone size is shown for a subset of rows, as once, few, many or a class of expanded clone.

J gene: TRBJ1-2; V gene: TRBV20-1; D gene: NA; clone size: many; CDR3 protein: CSASAGVYGYTF; CDR3 DNA: TGCAGTGCTAGCGCAGGGGTCTATGGCTACACCTTC
J gene: TRBJ1-2; V gene: TRBV12-3/TRBV12-4; D gene: NA; clone size: few; CDR3 protein: CASRPRDGYGYTF; CDR3 DNA: TGTGCCAGCAGACCCCGGGACGGCTATGGCTACACCTTC
J gene: TRBJ2-5; V gene: TRBV5-1; D gene: NA; clone size: few; CDR3 protein: CASSLGVGETQYF; CDR3 DNA: TGCGCCAGCAGCTTGGGGGTCGGGGAGACCCAGTACTTC
J gene: TRBJ2-5; V gene: TRBV5-1; D gene: NA; clone size: many; CDR3 protein: CASSWGSAGVTETQYF; CDR3 DNA: TGCGCCAGCAGCTGGGGGTCGGCAGGGGTAACAGAGACCCAGTACTTC
J gene: TRBJ1-6; V gene: TRBV20-1; D gene: NA; clone size: few; CDR3 protein: CSPDRSSYNSPLHF; CDR3 DNA: TGCAGTCCTGACAGGTCCTCCTATAATTCACCCCTCCACTTT
J gene: TRBJ2-7; V gene: TRBV29-1; D gene: NA; clone size: few; CDR3 protein: CSVEDSLLGEQYF; CDR3 DNA: TGCAGCGTTGAAGATAGTTTACTAGGCGAGCAGTACTTC
J gene: TRBJ2-7; V gene: TRBV11-1; D gene: TRBD2; clone size: few; CDR3 protein: CASSRRTSGGAYEQYF; CDR3 DNA: TGTGCCAGCAGCCGCCGGACTAGCGGGGGGGCGTACGAGCAGTACTTC
J gene: TRBJ2-7; V gene: TRBV5-5; D gene: NA; clone size: few; CDR3 protein: CASSLVAGQIYEQYF; CDR3 DNA: TGTGCCAGCAGCTTGGTAGCAGGGCAAATCTACGAGCAGTACTTC
J gene: TRBJ2-1; V gene: TRBV5-1; D gene: TRBD1; clone size: NA; CDR3 protein: CASSFSRTGGSEQFF; CDR3 DNA: TGCGCCAGCAGCTTTTCTAGGACAGGGGGATCGGAGCAGTTCTTC
J gene: TRBJ2-3; V gene: TRBV7-2; D gene: NA; clone size: NA; CDR3 protein: CASSPVLRDTQYF; CDR3 DNA: TGTGCCAGCAGCCCAGTTCTTAGAGATACGCAGTATTTT
J gene: TRBJ2-3; V gene: TRBV20-1; D gene: NA; clone size: NA; CDR3 protein: CSAREYGVSDTQYF; CDR3 DNA: TGCAGTGCTAGAGAGTACGGGGTTTCAGATACGCAGTATTTT
J gene: TRBJ2-5; V gene: TRBV3-1; D gene: TRBD1; clone size: NA; CDR3 protein: CASSRKGAGETQYF; CDR3 DNA: TGTGCCAGCAGCAGGAAGGGGGCAGGGGAGACCCAGTACTTC
J gene: TRBJ2-3; V gene: TRBV20-1; D gene: TRBD1; clone size: few; CDR3 protein: CSATGQDSTDTQYF; CDR3 DNA: TGCAGTGCTACGGGACAGGATAGCACAGATACGCAGTATTTT
J gene: TRBJ2-5; V gene: TRBV6-4; D gene: NA; clone size: NA; CDR3 protein: CASSDEGETQYF; CDR3 DNA: TGTGCCAGCAGTGACGAGGGGGAGACCCAGTACTTC
J gene: TRBJ2-7; V gene: TRBV18; D gene: NA; clone size: NA; CDR3 protein: CASSPTRLVSYEQYF; CDR3 DNA: TGTGCCAGCTCCCCAACTCGACTGGTCTCCTACGAGCAGTACTTC
J gene: TRBJ1-1; V gene: TRBV12-3/TRBV12-4; D gene: NA; clone size: few; CDR3 protein: CASSQTGGSGAFF; CDR3 DNA: TGTGCCAGCAGCCAAACCGGGGGCTCAGGAGCTTTCTTT
J gene: TRBJ2-7; V gene: TRBV5-1; D gene: TRBD2; clone size: NA; CDR3 protein: CASSLGASGNYEQYF; CDR3 DNA: TGCGCCAGCAGCTTGGGGGCTAGCGGAAACTACGAGCAGTACTTC
J gene: TRBJ2-1; V gene: TRBV6-1; D gene: NA; clone size: NA; CDR3 protein: CASSRLVYNEQFF; CDR3 DNA: TGTGCCAGCAGTAGACTAGTGTACAATGAGCAGTTCTTC
J gene: TRBJ2-1; V gene: TRBV5-1; D gene: TRBD1; clone size: NA; CDR3 protein: CASSSKTGEIYNEQFF; CDR3 DNA: TGCGCCAGCAGCTCTAAGACAGGGGAAATCTACAATGAGCAGTTCTTC
J gene: TRBJ2-3; V gene: TRBV12-3/TRBV12-4; D gene: NA; clone size: many; CDR3 protein: CASRKQGHTDTQYF; CDR3 DNA: TGTGCCAGCAGAAAACAGGGCCACACAGATACGCAGTATTTT
J gene: TRBJ2-7; V gene: TRBV7-9; D gene: TRBD2; clone size: few; CDR3 protein: CASSLVAGLAGREQYF; CDR3 DNA: TGTGCCAGCAGCTTAGTAGCCGGACTAGCGGGACGGGAGCAGTACTTC
J gene: TRBJ1-2; V gene: TRBV20-1; D gene: NA; clone size: NA; CDR3 protein: CSARDRADFYGYTF; CDR3 DNA: TGCAGTGCTAGAGATCGGGCAGATTTCTATGGCTACACCTTC